Presented here are 18 T cell receptor beta chains from one specimen sequenced in a study of follicular helper T cells after annual influenza vaccination (dated by TCRdb to the late 2010s). Library generation was performed with the immunoSEQ multiplex PCR assay. TCRdb provides this immuneACCESS table in a form limited to in-frame rearrangements. Some clones are lacking; in checked studies, under half of them reflect an unresolved V gene, and why the rest are absent is not known. In all, the sample holds 4,000 to 4,500 clones, and 82% of those were seen once. The ten largest clones capture around 0.86% of the sample. This sample's time point label indicates: 2015-2016 season, 7 days after influenza vaccination. This material consisted of CXCR5+ CD38- circulating T follicular helper cells from blood, taken 7 days after influenza vaccination. The cell subset or site label corresponds to: circulating Tfh, non-naive CD4+CXCR5+PD-1+ (ICOS+CD38+ or ICOS-CD38-). The origin of the receptors is an adult who received the influenza vaccine.

The chain carries TRBV7-7 and TRBJ2-5; TRBD1 matches 7 bases. The germline gives CDR1 SSHAT, CDR2 FNYEAQ (reference sequence). The CDR3 covers 16 residues. Trimming took 8 bases from V and 2 from J; bases not matched to a gene: 14. CDR3: CASSPGTATKQETQYF. The CDR3 DNA follows: TGTGCCAGCTCCCCAGGGACAGCAACTAAACAAGAGACCCAGTACTTC. The entire variable domain, with the rest obtained from reference TRBV7-7 and TRBJ2-5, is as follows: GAGVSQSPRYKVTKRGQDVTLRCDPISSHATLYWYQQALGQGPEFLTYFNYEAQPDKSGLPSDRFSAERPEGSISTLTIQRTEQRDSAMYRCASSPGTATKQETQYFGPGTRLLVL.

The chain links TRBV5-5 to TRBJ1-4; 8 bases align to TRBD1. The CDR3 sequence is 16 residues long. The ends lost 0 bases at V and 3 bases at J; junction bases unmatched: 4. Germline V gene sequence: CDR1 SGHKS, CDR2 YYEKEE (reference sequence). This CDR3 is CASSLDRGGANEKLFF. The CDR3 DNA follows: TGTGCCAGCAGCTTGGACAGGGGGGGAGCTAATGAAAAACTGTTTTTT. Together with reference TRBV5-5 and TRBJ1-4, the CDR3 gives the full variable domain: DAGVTQSPTHLIKTRGQQVTLRCSPISGHKSVSWYQQVLGQGPQFIFQYYEKEERGRGNFPDRFSARQFPNYSSELNVNALLLGDSALYLCASSLDRGGANEKLFFGSGTQLSVL.

The rearrangement uses TRBV6-6 and TRBJ1-1; TRBD1 aligns across 7 bases. V shed 5 bases, J shed 4 bases, and the junction held 13 bases outside the gene matches. This CDR3 has 16 amino acids. The V gene's germline CDR1 is MNHNY and CDR2 SVGAGI (reference sequence). DNA of the CDR3: TGTGCCAGCAGTCCTCTTCGACAGGGTATGGGCACTGAAGCTTTCTTT. It encodes CASSPLRQGMGTEAFF.

The gene calls are TRBV28 and TRBJ2-7; D may match TRBD1 or TRBD2 (5 bases each). The CDR3 runs 14 residues. V lost 8 bases and J lost 2, with 16 bases in between. Germline loops: CDR1 MDHEN, CDR2 SYDVKM. CDR3 sequence (DNA): TGTGCCAGCTCGACCTATGGGGGAGCCTACGAGCAGTACTTC. Translated: CASSTYGGAYEQYF.

This chain connects TRBV7-8 to TRBJ2-7; D is unclear. V was cut by 4 bases and J by 4 bases, with 14 bases left in between. The CDR3 has 14 residues. Per germline, CDR1 SGHVS and CDR2 FQNEAQ. Here the CDR3 reads CASSSPFFQYEQYF. The DNA for the CDR3 is TGTGCCAGCAGCTCCCCCTTTTTTCAGTACGAGCAGTACTTC.

The chain uses TRBV7-9 and TRBJ1-1; D gene unclear. This CDR3 has 16 residues. Deletions cut 5 bases from V and 3 bases from J, with 19 bases between. Per the germline V gene, CDR1 is SEHNR and CDR2 is FQNEAQ (reference sequence). In DNA form, the CDR3 reads TGTGCCAGCAGCCCTTCCCGGGCCTCAAGCTACACTGAAGCTTTCTTT. It translates to CASSPSRASSYTEAFF.

The V call is TRBV5-4, the J call TRBJ2-5; D is perhaps TRBD1 (6 bases). With 9 bases removed from V and 4 bases from J, the gap between germline ends came to 19 bases. Looked up from germline, CDR1 is SGHNT and CDR2 is YYREEE (reference sequence). The CDR3 sequence is 14 residues long. The CDR3 here is CAMTLQGVRETQYF. In nucleotides, the CDR3 is TGTGCCATGACCCTACAGGGTGTTCGAGAGACCCAGTACTTC.

The chain carries TRBV19 and TRBJ1-1; D is unclear. Germline V gene sequence: CDR1 LNHDA, CDR2 SQIVND (reference sequence). The CDR3 spans 13 residues. V lost 3 bases to trimming and J lost 6 bases, with 11 bases between them. The CDR3, as DNA: TGTGCCAGTAGTATTGACGGGAGCCCTGAAGCTTTCTTT. Translation: CASSIDGSPEAFF.

The chain carries TRBV21-1 and TRBJ1-4; the table calls TRBD1, which could not be checked here. TRBV21-1 is a known pseudogene. This CDR3 has 15 amino acids. The CDR3, as DNA: TGTGCCATTCCACTAGGGGGGACAGGAGATGAAAAACTGTTTTTT. As protein: CAIPLGGTGDEKLFF.

The CDR3 DNA reads as TGTGCCAGCAGCTTGGGGGGGGACTTTGGGCCACAGTTCTTC. Protein: CASSLGGDFGPQFF. The rearrangement joins TRBV5-4 to TRBJ2-1, with a possible D match to TRBD2 (6 bases). The CDR3 loop spans 14 amino acids. CDR1 and CDR2 (germline): SGHNT, YYREEE (reference sequence). V lost 0 bases to trimming and J lost 13 bases, with 17 bases between them. The variable domain in full, completed from reference TRBV5-4 and TRBJ2-1, reads ETGVTQSPTHLIKTRGQQVTLRCSSQSGHNTVSWYQQALGQGPQFIFQYYREEENGRGNFPPRFSGLQFPNYSSELNVNALELDDSALYLCASSLGGDFGPQFFGPGTRLTVL.

This chain connects TRBV7-3 to TRBJ1-1, with a possible D match to TRBD1 (6 bases). The germline gives CDR1 SGHTA, CDR2 FQGTGA. There are 13 residues in the CDR3. Deletions cut 0 bases from V and 8 bases from J, with 10 bases between. CDR3 amino acids: CASSLTMGGEAFF. The CDR3 DNA reads TGTGCCAGCAGCTTAACGATGGGGGGCGAAGCTTTCTTT.

V gene TRBV28 combines with J gene TRBJ2-6; D possibly matches TRBD1 or TRBD2 (7 bases each). The CDR3 is made up of 18 amino acids. V lost 6 bases, J lost 1 base, and 19 bases lay in between. CDR1 and CDR2 from the germline V gene are MDHEN and SYDVKM. The CDR3 here is CASSQAGDRQSGANVLTF. The DNA for the CDR3 is TGTGCCAGCAGCCAGGCGGGGGACAGACAATCTGGGGCCAACGTCCTGACTTTC.

The V and J genes are TRBV5-6 and TRBJ2-5, with TRBD1 identical over 8 bases. CDR3 length equals 13 residues. Germline CDR1 SGHDT, CDR2 YYEEEE. With 4 bases clipped from V and 5 bases from J, the junction kept 4 bases outside the gene matches. The CDR3 coding sequence is TGTGCCAGCAGCCTGCAGGGGGCGGAGACCCAGTACTTC. Its translation: CASSLQGAETQYF.

This clone was seen just once. J is TRBJ1-3 and V is TRBV6-1, with D unresolved. The germline V gene encodes CDR1 MNHNS and CDR2 SASEGT. V was trimmed by 6 bases and J by 2 bases, leaving 11 bases between them. This CDR3 spans 14 amino acids. Written as DNA, the CDR3 is TGTGCCAGCAGGGTTGATCGGACTGGAAACACCATATATTTT. Protein product: CASRVDRTGNTIYF.

This clone turned up a few times. The chain recombines TRBV6-1 with TRBJ1-6; D is ambiguous. Germline V lookup: CDR1 MNHNS, CDR2 SASEGT. V gave up 3 bases and J gave up 3 bases, with 3 bases separating them. The CDR3 spans 13 residues. The CDR3 protein is CASSDNYNSPLHF. The CDR3 DNA follows: TGTGCCAGCAGTGACAACTATAATTCACCCCTCCACTTT.

The chain uses TRBV9 and TRBJ1-4; possibly TRBD1 for D (5 bases). CDR1 SGDLS and CDR2 YYNGEE come from the germline V gene. The ends were cut back, 0 bases at V and 6 bases at J, with 15 bases in the middle. CDR3 length equals 16 residues. The CDR3 DNA is TGTGCCAGCAGCGTAGCGTTGACGGGACCTGATGAAAAACTGTTTTTT. Protein sequence: CASSVALTGPDEKLFF.

The chain combines TRBV19 with TRBJ1-2; the D gene is possibly TRBD1 (5 bases). The germline gives CDR1 LNHDA, CDR2 SQIVND (reference sequence). V shed 1 base and J shed 5 bases, with 11 bases lying between them. The CDR3 contains 14 residues. CDR3 coding DNA: TGTGCCAGTAGTATAGGGGGCTTTTCGTATGGCTACACCTTC. Protein product: CASSIGGFSYGYTF. Supplemented by reference TRBV19 and TRBJ1-2, the full variable domain reads DGGITQSPKYLFRKEGQNVTLSCEQNLNHDAMYWYRQDPGQGLRLIYYSQIVNDFQKGDIAEGYSVSREKKESFPLTVTSAQKNPTAFYLCASSIGGFSYGYTFGSGTRLTVV.

The rearrangement joins TRBV7-8 to TRBJ1-5, with 7 positions matching TRBD1. The V and J ends lost 1 base and 9 bases, in that order; junction bases with no gene match: 15. CDR1 is SGHVS, CDR2 FQNEAQ, per germline. The CDR3 runs 17 residues. CDR3 nucleotide sequence: TGTGCCAGCAGCTTAGGTATAGGGGACAGCCTTCTGGGGCCCCAGCATTTT. This translates into CASSLGIGDSLLGPQHF.